Presented here are 22 T cell receptor beta chains from one specimen sequenced in a study of T cell repertoires in cytomegalovirus infection. TCRdb re-called the reads through MiXCR, storing one row per CDR3 protein. The sample has some 920,000 distinct CDR3 sequences; approximately 30% are singletons. For these TCRs, the target antigens are not known. The sequenced sample was cultured CD8+ T cells from PBMCs, obtained from culture after CMV antigen stimulation. These receptors originate from a human donor in good health (CMV status not recorded). Some clones in this sample may be carry-over from other donors' samples.

This chain links TRBV10-3 with TRBJ1-2, with TRBD1 matching 8 bases. Trimming removed 3 bases from V and 7 bases from J; junction bases left unmatched: 7. The germline V gene has CDR1 ENHRY and CDR2 SYGVKD. CDR3 length: 14 amino acids. Here the CDR3 reads CAISDLGQGLGYTF. The CDR3 DNA is TGTGCCATCAGTGACCTCGGACAGGGACTTGGCTACACCTTC.

The V gene is TRBV15, the J gene TRBJ2-2; D remains ambiguous. V shed 6 bases and J shed 2 bases, with 13 bases lying between them. The germline CDR1 and CDR2 sequences are LNHNV and YYDKDF (reference sequence). The CDR3 has 15 residues. CDR3 sequence: CATSSRQLNTGELFF. CDR3 nucleotide sequence: TGTGCCACCAGTTCTAGACAACTAAACACCGGGGAGCTGTTTTTT.

This clonotype was detected a few times. The genes are TRBV6-1 and TRBJ2-1; maybe TRBD1 (6 bases). Germline lookup yields CDR1 MNHNS and CDR2 SASEGT. This CDR3 contains 12 residues. Trimming pared 11 bases from V and 6 bases from J, leaving 14 bases between. DNA of the CDR3: TGTGCCGCACAAGTGGGGGCCAATGAGCAGTTCTTC. It translates to CAAQVGANEQFF.

The chain employs TRBV15 and TRBJ2-2, with D possibly TRBD2 on 7 matching bases. From germline, CDR1 is LNHNV and CDR2 YYDKDF (reference sequence). CDR3 length equals 15 residues. The ends were cut back, 3 bases at V and 7 bases at J, with 15 bases in the middle. The CDR3 protein is CATSSQRGRGGELFF. As DNA, the CDR3 is TGTGCCACCAGCAGCCAGCGGGGCAGGGGCGGGGAGCTGTTTTTT. The full variable domain, with the rest looked up from reference TRBV15 and TRBJ2-2, is DAMVIQNPRYQVTQFGKPVTLSCSQTLNHNVMYWYQQKSSQAPKLLFHYYDKDFNNEADTPDNFQSRRPNTSFCFLDIRSPGLGDTAMYLCATSSQRGRGGELFFGEGSRLTVL.

This chain connects TRBV4-1 to TRBJ2-7, with a possible D match to TRBD1 (5 bases). This CDR3 comprises 16 residues. Per the germline V gene, CDR1 is MGHRA and CDR2 is YSYEKL. The V end was cut by 0 bases, the J end by 3 bases, with 15 bases between. CDR3: CASSQDVPGKLYEQYF. The CDR3 nucleotides read TGCGCCAGCAGCCAAGATGTACCAGGGAAACTCTACGAGCAGTACTTC.

This clonotype was picked up a small number of times. This chain links TRBV7-3 with TRBJ2-1, with 8 bases lining up with TRBD2. Germline assignment: CDR1 SGHTA and CDR2 FQGTGA. This CDR3 is built from 17 residues. V lost 5 bases to trimming and J lost 5 bases; unmatched junction nucleotides: 14. The CDR3 bases are TGTGCCAGCAGCCTTTCCTACCCGGGGGGGCCGAACAATGAGCAGTTCTTC. This gives the protein CASSLSYPGGPNNEQFF.

This sequence joins TRBV7-9 and TRBJ2-7, with D hard to call. This CDR3 comprises 12 residues. The V end was cut by 5 bases, the J end by 4 bases, with 9 bases between. CDR1 SEHNR and CDR2 FQNEAQ come from the germline V gene (reference sequence). The CDR3 nucleotides are TGTGCCAGCAGCATACAGAGTTACGAGCAGTACTTC. Encoded protein: CASSIQSYEQYF.

This sequence joins TRBV20-1 and TRBJ1-5; 7 bases fit TRBD1. The CDR3 is made up of 15 amino acids. The V gene's germline CDR1 is DFQATT and CDR2 SNEGSKA (reference sequence). V dropped 5 bases and J dropped 2; count of bases not matched to a gene: 9. This CDR3 is CSAQRQGGGNQPQHF. CDR3 in DNA: TGCAGTGCTCAACGACAGGGAGGGGGCAATCAGCCCCAGCATTTT.

The chain is built from TRBV11-2 and TRBJ2-1; 7 bases agree with TRBD2. The CDR3 totals 13 residues. V lost 1 base and J lost 13; bases outside the gene matches: 7. CDR1 SGHAT and CDR2 FQNNGV come from the germline V gene. This CDR3 is CASSLGSSGDQFF. Here the CDR3 DNA reads TGTGCCAGCAGCTTAGGATCGAGCGGGGATCAGTTCTTC.

This clonotype has more than one count but fewer than ten. The chain employs TRBV4-1 and TRBJ2-2; 7 bases map to TRBD2. The trim removed 4 bases at V and 5 bases at J, leaving 4 bases unmatched. CDR3 size: 14 residues. The germline gives CDR1 MGHRA, CDR2 YSYEKL. The CDR3 sequence: CASSRTSSTGELFF. The CDR3 bases are TGCGCCAGCAGCCGGACTAGTTCTACCGGGGAGCTGTTTTTT.

The table lists this clonotype with many counts. The J gene is TRBJ2-1, the V gene TRBV7-2; D remains unclear. CDR3 length: 15 amino acids. V was trimmed by 7 bases and J by 2 bases, leaving 15 bases between them. Per germline, CDR1 SGHTA and CDR2 FQGNSA. CDR3 DNA: TGTGCCAGCATGCTCAGCCCAGCTACCTACAATGAGCAGTTCTTC. Its protein product is CASMLSPATYNEQFF.

This clonotype was detected many times. The chain carries TRBV6-5 and TRBJ1-6; 7 bases agree with TRBD1. Germline V gene sequence: CDR1 MNHEY, CDR2 SVGAGI. Germline trimming cut 0 bases from V and 4 bases from J; bases unmatched to any gene: 0. The CDR3 is made up of 15 amino acids. CDR3 bases: TGTGCCAGCAGTTACTCGGGACAGTATAATTCACCCCTCCACTTT. It is translated as CASSYSGQYNSPLHF.

This clonotype was recorded a few times. This rearrangement joins TRBV27 to TRBJ1-1, with D unclear. Trimming removed 6 bases from V and 5 bases from J, with 4 bases in between. The CDR3 covers 10 residues. Looked up from germline, CDR1 is MNHEY and CDR2 is SMNVEV (reference sequence). CDR3 DNA sequence: TGTGCCAGCAGGGTGACTGAAGCTTTCTTT. Encoded protein: CASRVTEAFF.

This clonotype was seen at least ten times. The chain is built from TRBV12-3 or TRBV12-4 and TRBJ1-1; a possible D gene is TRBD1 (5 bases). This CDR3 has 14 residues. V lost 2 bases and J lost 5, with 12 bases in between. In nucleotides, the CDR3 is TGTGCCAGCAGTTTAAGTGCAGGGAAAACTGAAGCTTTCTTT. Translating gives CASSLSAGKTEAFF.

V usage is TRBV6-6 and J usage is TRBJ1-1; D not resolved. The germline CDR1 and CDR2 sequences are MNHNY and SVGAGI (reference sequence). The CDR3 has 17 amino acids. Trimming removed 0 bases at V and 1 base at J, with 15 bases between. For the CDR3, the DNA is TGTGCCAGCAGTTACTCCCTACAGCGGTCTTGGAACACTGAAGCTTTCTTT. As protein: CASSYSLQRSWNTEAFF.

This clonotype turned up a few times. The rearrangement uses TRBV7-6 and TRBJ2-2; tentatively, D is TRBD2 (7 bases). The CDR3 sequence is 17 residues long. Germline lookup yields CDR1 SGHVS and CDR2 FNYEAQ. V was cut by 1 base and J by 4 bases, with 16 bases left in between. Here the CDR3 reads CASSLEWGGGVTGELFF. The CDR3 nucleotides read TGTGCCAGCAGCTTAGAATGGGGGGGCGGCGTCACCGGGGAGCTGTTTTTT. Full variable domain (rest looked up from reference TRBV7-6 and TRBJ2-2): GAGVSQSPRYKVTKRGQDVALRCDPISGHVSLYWYRQALGQGPEFLTYFNYEAQQDKSGLPNDRFSAERPEGSISTLTIQRTEQRDSAMYRCASSLEWGGGVTGELFFGEGSRLTVL.

This clonotype was seen at least ten times. The rearrangement uses TRBV7-2 and TRBJ2-7, with TRBD1 as a possible D gene (5 bases). Germline V gene lookup returns CDR1 SGHTA and CDR2 FQGNSA. CDR3 length: 15 residues. V shed 1 base and J shed 0 bases, with 10 bases lying between them. CDR3 coding DNA: TGTGCCAGCAGCTTAGAAAAGGGGAACTCCTACGAGCAGTACGTC. As protein: CASSLEKGNSYEQYV.

This clonotype turned up a few times. The rearrangement links TRBV20-1 to TRBJ1-3; no definite D call. The CDR3 has 14 residues. V lost 1 base and J lost 0, with 7 bases in between. CDR1 and CDR2 from the germline V gene are DFQATT and SNEGSKA (reference sequence). The CDR3 nucleotides are TGCAGTGCTAGAGGCTACGCCTCTGGAAACACCATATATTTT. It yields the protein CSARGYASGNTIYF.

This clonotype was seen just once. This sequence may be a read error, since a much larger clone differs from it by one base. This chain connects TRBV7-6 to TRBJ2-4; TRBD2 matches at 7 bases. Germline V lookup: CDR1 SGHVS, CDR2 FNYEAQ. The CDR3 totals 15 residues. V shed 3 bases, J shed 4 bases, and the junction held 6 bases outside the gene matches. CDR3 DNA: TGTGCCAGCAGCTTCCGCCTCGGGGGGAAAAACATTCAGTACTTC. This translates into CASSFRLGGKNIQYF. The whole variable domain, remainder taken from reference TRBV7-6 and TRBJ2-4, is GAGVSQSPRYKVTKRGQDVALRCDPISGHVSLYWYRQALGQGPEFLTYFNYEAQQDKSGLPNDRFSAERPEGSISTLTIQRTEQRDSAMYRCASSFRLGGKNIQYFGAGTRLSVL.

The chain links TRBV5-8 to TRBJ2-7; D unclear. CDR3 length equals 14 residues. Germline V gene lookup returns CDR1 SGHTS and CDR2 YDEGEE. Trimming pared 0 bases from V and 3 bases from J, leaving 10 bases between. CDR3 coding DNA: TGTGCCAGCAGCTTGGGCCCTTTTTTCTACGAGCAGTACTTC. It specifies CASSLGPFFYEQYF.

This chain uses TRBV14 with TRBJ2-1; 8 bases are shared with TRBD2. Germline V gives CDR1 SGHDN, CDR2 FVKESK. The trim removed 6 bases at V and 3 bases at J, leaving 4 bases unmatched. The CDR3 spans 14 residues. CDR3 nucleotide sequence: TGTGCCAGCAGTAGCGGGGTGTTCTACAATGAGCAGTTCTTC. It translates to CASSSGVFYNEQFF.

The chain uses TRBV7-9 and TRBJ2-5, with a tentative D call TRBD2 (6 bases). The CDR3 has 16 residues. V gave up 5 bases and J gave up 2 bases, with 18 bases separating them. Germline V CDR1 and CDR2: SEHNR, FQNEAQ (reference sequence). CDR3 sequence reads: CASSPEEGLRQETQYF. The CDR3 coding sequence is TGTGCCAGCAGCCCCGAAGAAGGACTAAGGCAAGAGACCCAGTACTTC.